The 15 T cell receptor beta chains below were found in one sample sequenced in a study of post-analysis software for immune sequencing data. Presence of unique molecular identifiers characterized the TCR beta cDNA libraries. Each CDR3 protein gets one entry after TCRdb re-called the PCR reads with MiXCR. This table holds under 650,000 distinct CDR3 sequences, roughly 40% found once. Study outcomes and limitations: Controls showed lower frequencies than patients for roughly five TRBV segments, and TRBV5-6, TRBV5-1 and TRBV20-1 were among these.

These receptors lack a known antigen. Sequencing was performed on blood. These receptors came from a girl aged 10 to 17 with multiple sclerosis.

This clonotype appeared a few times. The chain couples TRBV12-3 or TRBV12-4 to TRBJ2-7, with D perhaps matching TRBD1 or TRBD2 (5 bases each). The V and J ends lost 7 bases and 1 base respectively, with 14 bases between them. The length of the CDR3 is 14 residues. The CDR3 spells CASTLRDLSYEQYF. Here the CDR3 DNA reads TGTGCCAGCACCCTCCGGGACCTGTCCTACGAGCAGTACTTC.

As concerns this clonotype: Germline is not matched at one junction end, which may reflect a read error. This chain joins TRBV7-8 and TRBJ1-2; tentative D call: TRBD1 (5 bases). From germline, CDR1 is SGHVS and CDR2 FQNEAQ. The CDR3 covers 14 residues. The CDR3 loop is CASSLGAGLGGYTF. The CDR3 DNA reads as TGTGCTAGCAGCTTAGGGGCAGGGCTTGGTGGCTACACCTTC.

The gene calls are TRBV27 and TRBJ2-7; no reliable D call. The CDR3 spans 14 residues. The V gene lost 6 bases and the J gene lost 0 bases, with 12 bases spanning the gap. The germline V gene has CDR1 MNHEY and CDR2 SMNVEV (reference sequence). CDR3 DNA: TGTGCCAGCAGCCCCAAGGGATTCTCCTACGAGCAGTACTTC. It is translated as CASSPKGFSYEQYF.

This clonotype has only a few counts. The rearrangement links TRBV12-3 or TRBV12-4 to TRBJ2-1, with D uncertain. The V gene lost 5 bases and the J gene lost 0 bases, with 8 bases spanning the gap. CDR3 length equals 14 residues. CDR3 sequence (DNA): TGTGCCAGCAGTAAGCAGAACTCCTACAATGAGCAGTTCTTC. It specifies CASSKQNSYNEQFF.

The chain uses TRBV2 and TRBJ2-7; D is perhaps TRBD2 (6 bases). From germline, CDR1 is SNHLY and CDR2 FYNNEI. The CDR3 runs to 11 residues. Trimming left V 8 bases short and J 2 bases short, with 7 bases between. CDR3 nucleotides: TGTGCCAGCTGCGGGACCTACGAGCAGTACTTC. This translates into CASCGTYEQYF.

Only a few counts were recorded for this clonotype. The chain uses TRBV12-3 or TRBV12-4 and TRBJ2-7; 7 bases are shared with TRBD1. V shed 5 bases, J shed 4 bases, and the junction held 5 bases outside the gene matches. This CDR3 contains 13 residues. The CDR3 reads CASSDRAAYEQYF. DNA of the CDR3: TGTGCCAGCAGTGACAGGGCAGCTTACGAGCAGTACTTC.

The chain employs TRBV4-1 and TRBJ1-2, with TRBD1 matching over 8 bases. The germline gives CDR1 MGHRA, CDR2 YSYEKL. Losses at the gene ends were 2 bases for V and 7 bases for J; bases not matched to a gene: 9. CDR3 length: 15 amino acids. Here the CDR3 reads CASSQRVQGESGYTF. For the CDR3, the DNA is TGCGCCAGCAGCCAAAGGGTACAGGGGGAGAGTGGCTACACCTTC.

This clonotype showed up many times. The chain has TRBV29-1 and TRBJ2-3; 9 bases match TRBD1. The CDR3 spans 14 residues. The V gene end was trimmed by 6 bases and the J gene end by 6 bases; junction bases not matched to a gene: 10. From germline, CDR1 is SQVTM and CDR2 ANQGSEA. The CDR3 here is CSVDRGSSTDTQYF. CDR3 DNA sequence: TGCAGCGTAGACAGGGGGTCCTCCACCGATACGCAGTATTTT.

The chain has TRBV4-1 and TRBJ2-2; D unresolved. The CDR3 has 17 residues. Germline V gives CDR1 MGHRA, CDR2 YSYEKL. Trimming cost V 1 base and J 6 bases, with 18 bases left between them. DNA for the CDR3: TGCGCCAGCAGCCAAGTAGGAGCCAACAGTGTTCCCGGGGAGCTGTTTTTT. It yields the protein CASSQVGANSVPGELFF.

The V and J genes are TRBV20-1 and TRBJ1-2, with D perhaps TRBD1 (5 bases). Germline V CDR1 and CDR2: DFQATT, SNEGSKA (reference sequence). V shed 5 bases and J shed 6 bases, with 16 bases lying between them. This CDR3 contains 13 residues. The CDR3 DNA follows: TGCAGTGCTTTGGGGACGACTAGCCATGGCTACACCTTC. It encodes CSALGTTSHGYTF.

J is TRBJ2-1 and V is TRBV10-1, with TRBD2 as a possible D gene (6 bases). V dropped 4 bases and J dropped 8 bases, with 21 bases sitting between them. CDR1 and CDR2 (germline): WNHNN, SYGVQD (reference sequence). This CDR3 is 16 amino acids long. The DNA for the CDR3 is TGCGCCAGCAGTGGAGGATTGGGCGGGATGAGGGATGAGCAGTTCTTC. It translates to CASSGGLGGMRDEQFF.

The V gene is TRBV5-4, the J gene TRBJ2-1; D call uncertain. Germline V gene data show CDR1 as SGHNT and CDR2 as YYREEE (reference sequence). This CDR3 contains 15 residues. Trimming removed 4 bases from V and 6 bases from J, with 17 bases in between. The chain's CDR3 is CASSLPGPGGNEQFF. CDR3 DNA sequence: TGTGCCAGCAGCCTCCCCGGCCCCGGCGGCAATGAGCAGTTCTTC.

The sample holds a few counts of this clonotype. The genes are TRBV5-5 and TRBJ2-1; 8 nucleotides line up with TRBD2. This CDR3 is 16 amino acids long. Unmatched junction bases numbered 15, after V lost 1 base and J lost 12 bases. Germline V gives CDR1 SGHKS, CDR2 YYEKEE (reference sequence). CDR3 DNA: TGTGCCAGCAGCTTGTCCCAGCGGGGGTCTATGCGAGGGCAGTTCTTC. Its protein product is CASSLSQRGSMRGQFF.

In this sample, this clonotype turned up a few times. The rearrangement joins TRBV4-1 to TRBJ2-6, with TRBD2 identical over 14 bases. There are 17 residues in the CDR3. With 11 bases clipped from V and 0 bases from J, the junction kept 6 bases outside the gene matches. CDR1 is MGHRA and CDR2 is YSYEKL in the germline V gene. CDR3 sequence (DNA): TGCGCCGTCGGACTAGCGGGGGGTCTCTCTGGGGCCAACGTCCTGACTTTC. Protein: CAVGLAGGLSGANVLTF.

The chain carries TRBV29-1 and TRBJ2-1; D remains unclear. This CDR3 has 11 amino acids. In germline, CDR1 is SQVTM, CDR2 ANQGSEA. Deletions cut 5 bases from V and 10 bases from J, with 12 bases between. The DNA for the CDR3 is TGCAGCGTTAGGTATGGCTGGGAGCAGTTCTTC. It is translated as CSVRYGWEQFF.